A selection of T cell receptor beta chains follows, all from one sample in a study of neurological immune-mediated disorders. TCRdb reprocessed the 5' RACE reads with MiXCR, giving one entry per CDR3 protein. Seen here are some 30,000 distinct CDR3 sequences, around a fifth observed once, and the top ten hold roughly 17%. Sequenced: PBMCs. These TCRs come from a woman aged 60-75 years in good health. Each CDR3 is given with its conserved first and last residue.

>TRBV9
CANTEYGSSYNEQFF
>TRBV20-1
CSAAVPDTQYF
>TRBV15
CATSRDGTEVSNTGELFF
>TRBV7-2
CASSGQGYSNQPQHF
>TRBV28
CASRIQGLSYNEQFF
>TRBV5-1
CASSSGRGNTEAFF
>TRBV14
CASSQAGGRNTEAFF
>TRBV7-2
CASSHHRVRSTEAFF
>TRBV6-5
CASSSGQGSFF
>TRBV15
CATSRVRTGSDEQYF
>TRBV5-1
CASSHTSDEQYF
>TRBV12-3/TRBV12-4
CASSLWGVYNEQFF
>TRBV9
CASSVGGRDTPYNEQFF
>TRBV6-4
CASSDGTSGTYNEQFF
>TRBV10-3
CAISESRVGEQYF
>TRBV29-1
CSVEGTGVEAFF
>TRBV5-1
CASSLSRDGYTF
>TRBV9
CASSSSSGVYYGYTF
>TRBV4-2
CASSHLLAGVVRTDTQYF
>TRBV4-3
CASSQEPVQAEKLFF
>TRBV2
CASSRTPQETQYF
>TRBV20-1
CSAYGGSYEQYF
>TRBV5-1
CASSLVAPQENTEAFF
>TRBV7-8
CASSLGTSGPSTDTQYF
>TRBV10-1
CASSELVGPGGTDTQYF
>TRBV29-1
CSVGGIGGEKLFF
>TRBV20-1
CSARDNNQPQHF
>TRBV10-3
CAISWGADTQYF
>TRBV12-3/TRBV12-4
CASSLTETQYF
>TRBV7-3
CASSPHPRGASSTDTQYF
>TRBV10-2
CARSPFGGSTDTQYF
>TRBV30
CTWSVPTGTTDTQYF
>TRBV5-1
CASSPQTSGRPARNEQFF
>TRBV20-1
CSAREGNGRASDTQYF
>TRBV29-1
CSVRTTTNTGELFF
>TRBV7-7
CASSLEREVNEQFF
>TRBV29-1
CSVLREPGNYGYTF
>TRBV20-1
CSANVWTSGELETQYF
>TRBV7-2
CASSQDRGLNYGYTF
>TRBV7-9
CASRGAALNTEAFF
>TRBV20-1
CSASGGTYRSSTDTQYF
>TRBV7-2
CASSLVVSNSGNTIYF
>TRBV15
CATSRELAEIFTDTQYF
>TRBV7-2
CASTRTSGYNEQFF
>TRBV25-1
CASSEPLGTGYEQYF
>TRBV29-1
CSVEDLADRGEQYF
>TRBV5-1
CASSSRDFNYGYTF